The following is a T cell receptor (beta chain) sequence with its context. Generated by immunoSEQ multiplex PCR, the TCRdb table keeps only in-frame clones and is missing some. The sample consists of some 110,000 clones, around four fifths of them appearing once. This sample is part of a study of blood T cell repertoires in COVID-19. About the research overall: Both acute and convalescent COVID-19 samples were obtained from the United States, Italy and Spain. The cDNA or gDNA used as material had been derived from T cells, B-cell-depleted T cells, or PBMCs.

This CDR3 is built from 13 residues. Germline V CDR1 and CDR2: SGHDT, YYEEEE. Losses at the gene ends were 6 bases for V and 5 bases for J; bases not matched to a gene: 7. The sample comprised peripheral blood. The TCR originated in a young man with acute or convalescent COVID-19. The gene calls are TRBV5-6 and TRBJ2-5; 7 bases line up with TRBD1. The CDR3 DNA reads TGTGCCAGCAATAGGGGGCGAAGTGAGACCCAGTACTTC. It yields the protein CASNRGRSETQYF.